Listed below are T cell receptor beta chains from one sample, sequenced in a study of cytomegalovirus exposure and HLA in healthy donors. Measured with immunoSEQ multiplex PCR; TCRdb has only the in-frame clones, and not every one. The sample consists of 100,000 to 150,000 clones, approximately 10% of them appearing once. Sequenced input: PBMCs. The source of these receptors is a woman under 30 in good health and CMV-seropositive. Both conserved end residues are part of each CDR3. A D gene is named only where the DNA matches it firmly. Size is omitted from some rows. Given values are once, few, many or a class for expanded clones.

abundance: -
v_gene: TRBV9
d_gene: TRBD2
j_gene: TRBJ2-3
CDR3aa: CASSGAPSGSPDTQYF
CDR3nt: TGTGCCAGCAGCGGGGCCCCTAGCGGGAGTCCAGATACGCAGTATTTT

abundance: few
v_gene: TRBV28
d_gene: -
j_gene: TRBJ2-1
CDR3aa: CASRGAPPYNEQFF
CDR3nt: TGTGCCAGCAGGGGGGCACCTCCCTACAATGAGCAGTTCTTC

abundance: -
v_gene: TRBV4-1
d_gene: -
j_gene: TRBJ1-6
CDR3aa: CASSQDLSSPLHF
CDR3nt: TGCGCCAGCAGCCAAGACCTCAGTTCACCCCTCCACTTT

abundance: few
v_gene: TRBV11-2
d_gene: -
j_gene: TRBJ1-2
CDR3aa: CASSHSGTPFYGYTF
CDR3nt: TGTGCCAGCAGCCACTCCGGGACACCGTTCTATGGCTACACCTTC

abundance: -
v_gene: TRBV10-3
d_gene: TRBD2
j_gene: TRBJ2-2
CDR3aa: CAISDLVAGGNTGELFF
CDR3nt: TGTGCCATCAGTGACTTAGTAGCGGGAGGGAACACCGGGGAGCTGTTTTTT

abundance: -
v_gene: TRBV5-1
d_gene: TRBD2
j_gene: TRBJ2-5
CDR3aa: CASSLEVGLAGETQYF
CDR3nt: TGCGCCAGCAGCTTGGAGGTGGGACTAGCGGGAGAGACCCAGTACTTC

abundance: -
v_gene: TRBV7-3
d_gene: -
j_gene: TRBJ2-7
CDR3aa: CASSLQASYGQYF
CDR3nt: TGTGCCAGCAGCTTACAGGCCTCCTACGGGCAGTACTTC

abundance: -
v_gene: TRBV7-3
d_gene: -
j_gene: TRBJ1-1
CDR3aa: CASSPAENTEAFF
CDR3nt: TGTGCCAGCAGCCCCGCGGAGAACACTGAAGCTTTCTTT

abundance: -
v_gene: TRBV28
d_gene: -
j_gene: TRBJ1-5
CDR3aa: CASSKQAYNSNQPQHF
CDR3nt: TGTGCCAGCAGCAAACAGGCTTACAATAGCAATCAGCCCCAGCATTTT

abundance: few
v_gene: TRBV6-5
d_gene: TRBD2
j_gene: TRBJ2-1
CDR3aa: CASRLAGGVNEQFF
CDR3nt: TGTGCCAGCAGACTAGCGGGAGGGGTAAATGAGCAGTTCTTC

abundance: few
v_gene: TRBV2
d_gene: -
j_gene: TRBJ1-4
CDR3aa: CASRGTEEKLFF
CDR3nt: TGTGCCAGCAGGGGGACTGAAGAAAAACTGTTTTTT

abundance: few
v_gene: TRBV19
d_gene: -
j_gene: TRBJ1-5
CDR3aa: CASSIGAGTHYSNQPQHF
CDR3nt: TGTGCCAGTAGTATAGGGGCCGGGACACATTATAGCAATCAGCCCCAGCATTTT

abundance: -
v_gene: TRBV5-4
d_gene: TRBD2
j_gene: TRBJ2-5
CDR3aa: CASSLAGGSGYQETQYF
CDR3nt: TGTGCCAGCAGCTTGGCGGGAGGGTCAGGGTACCAAGAGACCCAGTACTTC

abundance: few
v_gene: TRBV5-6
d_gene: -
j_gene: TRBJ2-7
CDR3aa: CASSLAGTYYEQYF
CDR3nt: TGTGCCAGCAGCTTGGCAGGGACTTACTACGAGCAGTACTTC

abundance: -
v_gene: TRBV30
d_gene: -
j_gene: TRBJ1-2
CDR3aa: CALDLGGRYGYTF
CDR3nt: TGTGCCCTGGATCTCGGGGGTAGATATGGCTACACCTTC

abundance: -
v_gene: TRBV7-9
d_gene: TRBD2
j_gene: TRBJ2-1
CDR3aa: CASSPELAGGLNEQFF
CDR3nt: TGTGCCAGCAGCCCAGAACTAGCGGGAGGACTCAATGAGCAGTTCTTC

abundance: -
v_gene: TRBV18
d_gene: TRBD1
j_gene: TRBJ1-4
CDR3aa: CASSIQQGLGEKLFF
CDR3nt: TGTGCCAGCTCAATCCAACAGGGGCTGGGTGAAAAACTGTTTTTT

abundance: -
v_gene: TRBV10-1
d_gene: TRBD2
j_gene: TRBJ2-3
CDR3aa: CASSELGGPPDTQYF
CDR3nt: TGCGCCAGCAGTGAGTTGGGAGGGCCCCCAGATACGCAGTATTTT

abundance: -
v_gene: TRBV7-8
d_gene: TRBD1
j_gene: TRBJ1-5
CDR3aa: CASSFGTGDNQPQHF
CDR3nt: TGTGCCAGCAGCTTCGGGACAGGGGACAATCAGCCCCAGCATTTT

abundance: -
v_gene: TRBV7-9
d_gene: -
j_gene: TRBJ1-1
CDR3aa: CASSLPYNLHEAFF
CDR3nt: TGTGCCAGCAGCTTGCCATATAACTTGCACGAAGCTTTCTTT

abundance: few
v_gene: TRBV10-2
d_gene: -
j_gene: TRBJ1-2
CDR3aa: CASSESAGTLYGYTF
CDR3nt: TGCGCCAGCAGTGAGTCGGCGGGGACTCTCTATGGCTACACCTTC

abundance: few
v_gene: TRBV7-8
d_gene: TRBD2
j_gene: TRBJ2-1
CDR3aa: CASSLGLADNEQFF
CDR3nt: TGTGCCAGCAGCTTGGGACTAGCGGACAATGAGCAGTTCTTC

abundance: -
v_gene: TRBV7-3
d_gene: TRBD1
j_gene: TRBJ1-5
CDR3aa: CASSVDRGQPQHF
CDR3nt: TGTGCCAGCAGCGTTGACAGGGGCCAGCCTCAGCATTTT

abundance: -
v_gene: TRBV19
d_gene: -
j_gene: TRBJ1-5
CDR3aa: CASTRRGDQPQHF
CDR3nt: TGTGCCAGTACGAGAAGGGGCGATCAGCCCCAGCATTTT

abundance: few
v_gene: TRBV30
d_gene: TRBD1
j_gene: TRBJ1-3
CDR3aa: CAWTPGRTGVGNTIYF
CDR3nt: TGTGCCTGGACCCCAGGACGGACAGGGGTGGGAAACACCATATATTTT

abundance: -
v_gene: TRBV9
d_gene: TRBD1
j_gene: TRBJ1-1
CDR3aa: CASSVPTGVNTEAFF
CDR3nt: TGTGCCAGCAGCGTACCCACAGGGGTGAACACTGAAGCTTTCTTT